The clone carrying this T cell receptor beta chain was seen a few times. Its target is unknown. This CDR3 comprises 15 residues. Germline V gives CDR1 MDHEN, CDR2 SYDVKM. V was pared by 5 bases and J by 0 bases, with 6 bases of the junction left unmatched. The sample originates from a study of healthy donors' naive CD4 and CD8 T cells. Starting from 500 ng of total RNA, TCR libraries were made with linear amplification. TCRdb re-analysed the reads in MiXCR, keeping a single row per CDR3 protein. Counted here are roughly 200,000 distinct CDR3 sequences, nearly 75% occurring once; the ten biggest clones make up 2% to 2.5%. Study conclusions and caveats: Homeostatic proliferation of naive T cells was not examined as a bias source.

CD4+CD8-CD45RO-CD45RA+ cells were naive CD4+; CD8+CD4-CD45RA+CD27bright cells were naive CD8+. The specimen was naive CD4+ and CD8+ T cells sorted from blood, pooled from several donors. J is TRBJ1-1 and V is TRBV28; 7 bases line up with TRBD1. This clonotype originated in a pool of human donors in good health; the sample pools cells from several healthy donors. The CDR3: CASSPDRSMNTEAFF. The CDR3 DNA sequence: TGTGCCAGCAGTCCGGACAGGAGTATGAACACTGAAGCTTTCTTT.